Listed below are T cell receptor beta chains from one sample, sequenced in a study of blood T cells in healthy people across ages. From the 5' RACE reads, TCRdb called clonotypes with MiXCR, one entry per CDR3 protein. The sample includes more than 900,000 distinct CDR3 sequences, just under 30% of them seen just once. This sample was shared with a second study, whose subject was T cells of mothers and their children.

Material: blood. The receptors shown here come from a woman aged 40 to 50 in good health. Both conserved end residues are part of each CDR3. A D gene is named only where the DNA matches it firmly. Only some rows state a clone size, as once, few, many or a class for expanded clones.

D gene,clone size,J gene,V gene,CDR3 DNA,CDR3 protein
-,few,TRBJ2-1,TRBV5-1,TGCGCCAGCAGCTTGGGTTTAGAGGGCAATGAGCAGTTCTTC,CASSLGLEGNEQFF
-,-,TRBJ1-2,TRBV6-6,TGTACCAGCAGTTACGGACAGAACTATGGCTACACCTTC,CTSSYGQNYGYTF
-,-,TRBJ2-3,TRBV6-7,TGTGCCAGCAGCGCCAACCCCGGACCGACCACAGATACGCAGTATTTT,CASSANPGPTTDTQYF
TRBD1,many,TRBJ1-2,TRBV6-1,TGTGCCAGCGATAACCTTCACTCGGGACAGGGGGCGTCCTATGGCTACACCTTC,CASDNLHSGQGASYGYTF
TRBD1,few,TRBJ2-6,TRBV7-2,TGTGCCAGCAGCTCACCCGGGACAGGGGTTGGGGCCAACGTCCTGACTTTC,CASSSPGTGVGANVLTF
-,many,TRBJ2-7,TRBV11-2,TGTGCCAGCAGCTTAGAGATAGGGGTACCCTACGAGCAGTACTTC,CASSLEIGVPYEQYF
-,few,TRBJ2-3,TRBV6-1,TGTGCCAGCAGTCGTAGGCCCTCGGACTCCCGACGGGTCACAGATACGCAGTATTTT,CASSRRPSDSRRVTDTQYF
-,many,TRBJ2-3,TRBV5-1,TGCGCCAGCAGCCCCTGGCCGGGGCCCCAGGATACGCAGTATTTT,CASSPWPGPQDTQYF
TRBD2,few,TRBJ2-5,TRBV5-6,TGTGCCAGCAGCTTGGTGGCTAGCGGGGGGGCCCAAGAGACCCAGTACTTC,CASSLVASGGAQETQYF
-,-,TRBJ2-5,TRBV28,TGTGCCAGCAGCCAGATGGGGGGCCAAGAGACCCAGTACTTC,CASSQMGGQETQYF